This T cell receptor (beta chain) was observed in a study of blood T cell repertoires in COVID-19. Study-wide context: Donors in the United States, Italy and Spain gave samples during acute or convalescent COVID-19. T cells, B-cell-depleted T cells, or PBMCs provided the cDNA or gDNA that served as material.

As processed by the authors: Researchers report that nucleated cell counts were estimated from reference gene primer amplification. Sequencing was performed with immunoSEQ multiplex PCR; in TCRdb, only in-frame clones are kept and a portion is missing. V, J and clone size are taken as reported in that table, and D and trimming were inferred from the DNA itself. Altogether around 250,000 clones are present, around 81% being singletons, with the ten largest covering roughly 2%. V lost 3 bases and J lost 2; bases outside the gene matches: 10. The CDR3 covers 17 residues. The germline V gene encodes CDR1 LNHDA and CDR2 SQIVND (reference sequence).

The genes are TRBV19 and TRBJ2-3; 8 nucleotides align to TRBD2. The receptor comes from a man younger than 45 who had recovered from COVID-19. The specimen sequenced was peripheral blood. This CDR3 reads CASSILRLAGSTDTQYF. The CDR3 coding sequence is TGTGCCAGTAGTATTTTAAGGCTAGCGGGCTCCACAGATACGCAGTATTTT.